The 2 T cell receptor beta chains in this list originate from one sample, sequenced in a study of CD8+CD57+ T cells in acquired aplastic anemia. For CDR3 and TCR beta VDJ profiling, genomic DNA was the template used. TCRdb itself ran the reads through MiXCR, one entry per CDR3 protein. The sample lists about 240,000 distinct CDR3 sequences, approximately 50% occurring once. It was patients with CD8+CD57+ cell expansion by flow cytometry who were chosen for sequencing. The sequenced sample consisted of sorted CD4+, CD8+, or CD8+CD57+ T cells (not recorded which) from PBMCs. These receptors were obtained from a human donor with aplastic anemia.

As concerns this clonotype: The junction differs from germline at one of its ends, possibly a read error. The V and J genes are TRBV7-9 and TRBJ2-7; 8 bases fit TRBD1. Per germline, CDR1 SEHNR and CDR2 FQNEAQ (reference sequence). The CDR3 runs 15 residues. The CDR3 sequence is CASSQGLDRVSEQYF. CDR3 bases: TGCGCCAGCAGCCAAGGCTTGGACAGGGTGTCCGAGCAGTACTTC.

This chain links TRBV4-1 with TRBJ1-2; no firm D call. The CDR3 sequence is 15 residues long. Germline V gene sequence: CDR1 MGHRA, CDR2 YSYEKL. The germline V and J ends were trimmed by 2 bases and 4 bases, with 14 bases remaining between them. In DNA, the CDR3 is TGCGCCAGCAGCCAAAATGAACGGATCGGCTATGGCTACACCTTC. Translating it yields CASSQNERIGYGYTF.